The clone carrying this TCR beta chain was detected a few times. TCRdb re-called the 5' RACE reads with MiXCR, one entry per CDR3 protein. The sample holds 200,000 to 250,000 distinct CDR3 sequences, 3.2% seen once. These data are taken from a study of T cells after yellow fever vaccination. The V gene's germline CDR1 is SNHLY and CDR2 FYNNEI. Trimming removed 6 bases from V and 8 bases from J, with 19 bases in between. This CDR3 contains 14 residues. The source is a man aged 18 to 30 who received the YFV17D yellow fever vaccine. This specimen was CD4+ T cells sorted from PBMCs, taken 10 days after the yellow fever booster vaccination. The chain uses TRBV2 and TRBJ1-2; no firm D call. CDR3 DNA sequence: TGTGCCAGCAGCGAGGGATTATCTACTAGGGGCTACACCTTC. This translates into CASSEGLSTRGYTF.